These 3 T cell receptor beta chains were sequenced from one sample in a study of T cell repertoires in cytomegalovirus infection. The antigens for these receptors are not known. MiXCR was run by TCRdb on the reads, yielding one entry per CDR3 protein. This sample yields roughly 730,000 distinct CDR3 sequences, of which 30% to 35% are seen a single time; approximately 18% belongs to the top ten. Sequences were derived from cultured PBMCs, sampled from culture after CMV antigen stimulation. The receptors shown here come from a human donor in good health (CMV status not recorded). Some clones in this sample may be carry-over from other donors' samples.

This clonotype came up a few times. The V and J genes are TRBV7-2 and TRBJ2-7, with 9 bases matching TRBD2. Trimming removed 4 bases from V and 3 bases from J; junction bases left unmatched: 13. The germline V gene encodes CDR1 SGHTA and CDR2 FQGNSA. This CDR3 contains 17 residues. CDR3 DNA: TGTGCCAGCAGCTCCCGACTAGCGGTCCTGGCGGACTACGAGCAGTACTTC. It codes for CASSSRLAVLADYEQYF.

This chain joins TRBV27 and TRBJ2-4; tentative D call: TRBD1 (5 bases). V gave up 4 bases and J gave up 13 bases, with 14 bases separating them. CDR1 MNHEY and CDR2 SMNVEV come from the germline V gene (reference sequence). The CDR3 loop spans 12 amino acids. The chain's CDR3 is CASSSTDRAQYF. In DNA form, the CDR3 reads TGTGCCAGCAGTTCGACAGACAGAGCACAGTACTTC.

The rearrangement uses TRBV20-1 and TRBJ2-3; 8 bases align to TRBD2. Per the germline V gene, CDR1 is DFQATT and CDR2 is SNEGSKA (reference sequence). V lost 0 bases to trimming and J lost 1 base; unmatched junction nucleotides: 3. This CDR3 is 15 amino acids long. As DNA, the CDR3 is TGCAGTGCTAGAGATGGGCGGGGGGGCACAGATACGCAGTATTTT. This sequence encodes CSARDGRGGTDTQYF.